These T cell receptor beta chains were read from a single sample in a study of Ad26.COV2.S vaccination and SARS-CoV-2 variants. Sequencing used immunoSEQ multiplex PCR; TCRdb keeps in-frame clones, though not all of them. The sample yields approximately 240,000 clones, roughly 90% seen once. The starting material was peripheral blood, obtained in a trial of Ad26.COV2.S vaccine versus placebo. The receptor source for this set is a person aged 18 to 59 who received the Ad26.COV2.S COVID-19 vaccine or a placebo. The CDR3 runs from the conserved cysteine through the conserved F or W. A D gene is named only where the DNA matches it firmly. The size of a clone is reported for some rows only, either as once, few or many, or as a class for expanded clones.

V: TRBV9; D: TRBD2; J: TRBJ2-5; size: NA; DNA: TGTGCCAGCAGCGAGGGGGTAGCGGGGGAGACCCAGTACTTC; CDR3: CASSEGVAGETQYF
V: TRBV28; D: NA; J: TRBJ2-7; size: few; DNA: TGTGCCAGCAGCAGGGGAGAAGGATGGTCCTACGAGCAGTACTTC; CDR3: CASSRGEGWSYEQYF
V: TRBV19; D: NA; J: TRBJ1-5; size: NA; DNA: TGTGCCAGTAGTATTAGGGGGAATCAGCCCCAGCATTTT; CDR3: CASSIRGNQPQHF
V: TRBV7-2; D: TRBD1; J: TRBJ2-1; size: NA; DNA: TGTGCCAGCAGCTTATGGGACAGAGATTACAATGAGCAGTTCTTC; CDR3: CASSLWDRDYNEQFF
V: TRBV5-6; D: TRBD1; J: TRBJ2-2; size: NA; DNA: TGTGCCAGCGGGGACAGGTTTTCTTCAGCGAACACCGGGGAGCTGTTTTTT; CDR3: CASGDRFSSANTGELFF
V: TRBV7-2; D: TRBD1; J: TRBJ1-1; size: medium-sized; DNA: TGTGCCAGCAGCTTAGCTCCTTCCGGGACAGGGGGTCGCGGCACTGAAGCTTTCTTT; CDR3: CASSLAPSGTGGRGTEAFF
V: TRBV7-9; D: NA; J: TRBJ2-7; size: NA; DNA: TGTGCCAGCAACACCGGAGCCGAGCAGTACTTC; CDR3: CASNTGAEQYF
V: TRBV6-4; D: NA; J: TRBJ1-2; size: NA; DNA: TGTGCCGACACGGGGGTGTATGGCTACACCTTC; CDR3: CADTGVYGYTF
V: TRBV7-2; D: NA; J: TRBJ2-5; size: once; DNA: TGTGCCAGCAGCCGTTTAGAGACCCAGTACTTC; CDR3: CASSRLETQYF
V: TRBV4-3; D: NA; J: TRBJ1-2; size: NA; DNA: TGCGCCAGCAGCCACCCGGGTTATGGCTACACCTTC; CDR3: CASSHPGYGYTF
V: TRBV6-5; D: TRBD1; J: TRBJ1-2; size: NA; DNA: TGTGCCAGCAGTCGAGGGACAGGGGGCCACACCTTC; CDR3: CASSRGTGGHTF
V: TRBV30; D: TRBD2; J: TRBJ2-2; size: NA; DNA: TGTGCCTGGACAAGCGGGAGTCAGACCGGGGAGCTGTTTTTT; CDR3: CAWTSGSQTGELFF
V: TRBV7-8; D: TRBD1; J: TRBJ2-6; size: NA; DNA: TGTGCCAGCAGCTCTCCGGGACAGGGCGGTAGGGCCAACGTCCTGACTTTC; CDR3: CASSSPGQGGRANVLTF
V: TRBV19; D: TRBD1; J: TRBJ1-2; size: NA; DNA: TGTGCCAGTAGTACCCGGACAGGGTTTCGGGGCTACACCTTC; CDR3: CASSTRTGFRGYTF
V: TRBV5-4; D: TRBD1; J: TRBJ2-7; size: NA; DNA: TGTGCCAGCAGCAGGACACCGGGACAGGGCTCCTACGAGCAGTACTTC; CDR3: CASSRTPGQGSYEQYF
V: TRBV11-2; D: TRBD2; J: TRBJ2-1; size: NA; DNA: TGTGCCAGCAGCTCACTAGCGGGGCCGACAATGGGTGAGCAGTTCTTC; CDR3: CASSSLAGPTMGEQFF
V: TRBV4-3; D: NA; J: TRBJ2-5; size: NA; DNA: TGCGCCAGCAGCCTTCTCCCCAGGGAGACCCAGTACTTC; CDR3: CASSLLPRETQYF
V: TRBV28; D: NA; J: TRBJ2-7; size: NA; DNA: TGTGCCAGCAGGTCCAGGAGGGGCCCCTCCTACGAGCAGTACTTC; CDR3: CASRSRRGPSYEQYF
V: TRBV4-3; D: NA; J: TRBJ1-1; size: few; DNA: TGCGCCAGCAGCCAGGCACCGGGACACCAACCGAACACTGAAGCTTTCTTT; CDR3: CASSQAPGHQPNTEAFF
V: TRBV5-1; D: NA; J: TRBJ2-1; size: NA; DNA: TGCGCCAGCAGCTTGGCCGGGCTCGACGAGGTGAATGAGCAGTTCTTC; CDR3: CASSLAGLDEVNEQFF
V: TRBV29-1; D: NA; J: TRBJ1-1; size: NA; DNA: TGCAGCCAAGGGGTTTCGAACACTGAAGCTTTCTTT; CDR3: CSQGVSNTEAFF
V: TRBV29-1; D: TRBD1; J: TRBJ1-4; size: medium-sized; DNA: TGCAGCTGCGGGACAGGGGGCACTAATGAAAAACTGTTTTTT; CDR3: CSCGTGGTNEKLFF
V: TRBV5-8; D: TRBD1; J: TRBJ2-3; size: NA; DNA: TGTGCCAGCAGCACCGGACAGGGGGCAGGCACAGATACGCAGTATTTT; CDR3: CASSTGQGAGTDTQYF
V: TRBV15; D: TRBD2; J: TRBJ2-7; size: NA; DNA: TGTGCCACCAGCAGGACCGGGACTAGCGGGAGTCTACACGAGCAGTACTTC; CDR3: CATSRTGTSGSLHEQYF
V: TRBV6-5; D: NA; J: TRBJ1-5; size: NA; DNA: TGTGCCACCCCGAGGGGTTCCAATCAGCCCCAGCATTTT; CDR3: CATPRGSNQPQHF
V: TRBV20-1; D: NA; J: TRBJ1-2; size: NA; DNA: TGCAGTGCTAGTCGGAGTAGGTTAGATGGCTACACCTTC; CDR3: CSASRSRLDGYTF
V: TRBV5-4; D: NA; J: TRBJ2-5; size: NA; DNA: TGTGCCAGCAGCCTTCCCACGGGGCGCCAAGAGACCCAGTACTTC; CDR3: CASSLPTGRQETQYF
V: TRBV5-8; D: NA; J: TRBJ2-1; size: once; DNA: TGTGCCAGCAGCGGCGGGGGCCTCAATGAGCAGTTCTTC; CDR3: CASSGGGLNEQFF
V: TRBV7-9; D: NA; J: TRBJ2-5; size: NA; DNA: TGTGCCAGCAGCTTAGAGGTGCAGGGGGAGACCCAGTACTTC; CDR3: CASSLEVQGETQYF
V: TRBV4-1; D: NA; J: TRBJ1-2; size: NA; DNA: TGCGCCAGCAGCGGGGGTCAAGGGAATGGCTACACCTTC; CDR3: CASSGGQGNGYTF
V: TRBV28; D: TRBD1; J: TRBJ1-2; size: NA; DNA: TGTGCCAGCAGTACACGGACAGGGTGGGACACCTTC; CDR3: CASSTRTGWDTF
V: TRBV5-6; D: NA; J: TRBJ1-2; size: NA; DNA: TGTGCCAGCAGCGAAACCGGGACGGCTAACTATGGCTACACCTTC; CDR3: CASSETGTANYGYTF
V: TRBV27; D: NA; J: TRBJ1-2; size: NA; DNA: TGTGCCACCCGGCAGGGAATCCTCTATGGCTACACCTTC; CDR3: CATRQGILYGYTF
V: TRBV14; D: TRBD1; J: TRBJ1-1; size: NA; DNA: TGTGCCAGCAGCTCCAGGTTCACAGGGGGCACTGAAGCTTTCTTT; CDR3: CASSSRFTGGTEAFF
V: TRBV4-2; D: NA; J: TRBJ1-6; size: NA; DNA: TGTGCCAGCAGCGATAATTCACCCCTCCACTTT; CDR3: CASSDNSPLHF
V: TRBV18; D: TRBD2; J: TRBJ2-3; size: NA; DNA: TGTGCCAGTTCCTCGGTGGCTAGCGGGGGACTCACAGATACGCAGTATTTT; CDR3: CASSSVASGGLTDTQYF
V: TRBV28; D: NA; J: TRBJ1-2; size: NA; DNA: TGTGCCAGCAGTCTCGCCGGGTACTATGGCTACACCTTC; CDR3: CASSLAGYYGYTF
V: TRBV2; D: TRBD2; J: TRBJ2-1; size: NA; DNA: TGTGCCAGCAGTGATGGACTAGCGGGAGGCAAAATCTACAATGAGCAGTTCTTC; CDR3: CASSDGLAGGKIYNEQFF
V: TRBV28; D: TRBD2; J: TRBJ2-3; size: NA; DNA: TGTGCCAGCTCGACTAGCGGTAGCACAGATACGCAGTATTTT; CDR3: CASSTSGSTDTQYF
V: TRBV19; D: TRBD1; J: TRBJ2-5; size: NA; DNA: TGTGCCAGTAGTAAAGGGACAGCACAAGAGACCCAGTACTTC; CDR3: CASSKGTAQETQYF